The text below deals with one T cell receptor (beta chain). The sample originates from a study of blood T cell repertoires in COVID-19. The table came from immunoSEQ multiplex PCR; TCRdb's copy has only in-frame clones and leaves some out. The repertoire holds some 190,000 clones, with about 86% as singletons. The V gene lost 6 bases and the J gene lost 1 base, with 15 bases spanning the gap. CDR1 is SQVTM and CDR2 is ANQGSEA in the germline V gene. The CDR3 consists of 15 residues. Sequenced input: peripheral blood. The TCR comes from a young man with active or convalescent COVID-19. This chain joins TRBV29-1 and TRBJ2-2, with D perhaps matching TRBD2 (6 bases). This CDR3 is CSVTDRDWNTGELFF. For the CDR3, the DNA is TGCAGCGTAACCGACCGGGACTGGAACACCGGGGAGCTGTTTTTT.